The present T cell receptor beta chain was sequenced within a study of CD8 T cells in ankylosing spondylitis. TCRdb processed the 5' RACE reads anew with MiXCR; each CDR3 protein has one entry. The sample carries fewer than 200,000 distinct CDR3 sequences, around a sixth recorded once. Between the trimmed V and J ends, which lost 4 bases and 0 bases, there was a span of 13 bases. The germline V gene encodes CDR1 SGHRS and CDR2 YFSETQ. The CDR3 runs 15 residues. The sequence derives from a male donor aged 10-35 years with ankylosing spondylitis or in good health (not recorded which). Sequencing was done on a sample of blood, either unsorted or a sorted T cell fraction (not recorded which). The rearrangement uses TRBV5-1 and TRBJ1-1; D remains unclear. CDR3 nucleotides: TGCGCCAGCAGCCCGGAAGGGAGGCTGAACACTGAAGCTTTCTTT. This codes for CASSPEGRLNTEAFF.